A single sample gave rise to the 20 T cell receptor beta chains below, sequenced in a study of blood T cells in healthy people across ages. Using a J-beta primer mix together with a sample-barcoded 5' primer, a second PCR was run for about 6 to 11 cycles. TCRdb re-derived calls from the 5' RACE reads in MiXCR, one entry per CDR3 protein. This sample has just under 900,000 distinct CDR3 sequences, with roughly 26% found just once. The sample taken for sequencing was blood. The receptors originated from a woman aged 80 or older in good health.

This clonotype was seen only a few times. The J gene is TRBJ1-1, the V gene TRBV20-1; the D is unclear. The CDR3 is 14 amino acids. V lost 1 base and J 1 base, leaving 10 bases between the germline ends. The germline CDR1 and CDR2 sequences are DFQATT and SNEGSKA (reference sequence). The CDR3 DNA is TGCAGTGCTAGAGTTGGACCTCCGAACACTGAAGCTTTCTTT. It is translated as CSARVGPPNTEAFF.

This clonotype is a singleton in its sample. A much larger clone lies one base from this, so it may be a read error. The J gene is TRBJ2-5, the V gene TRBV28; D perhaps matches TRBD1 (8 bases). Germline CDR1 MDHEN, CDR2 SYDVKM. This CDR3 spans 14 amino acids. DNA of the CDR3: TGTGCCAGCAGCCGAAGGACAGGGCGGGAGACCCGGTACTTC. It is translated as CASSRRTGRETRYF.

The sample holds many counts of this clonotype. The chain recombines TRBV10-3 with TRBJ1-5; no reliable D call. The CDR3 extends over 13 amino acids. Deletions cut 3 bases from V and 8 bases from J, with 11 bases between. Germline values: CDR1 ENHRY, CDR2 SYGVKD. The chain's CDR3 is CAISDGSLEPQHF. For the CDR3, the DNA is TGTGCCATCAGTGATGGCAGTCTAGAGCCCCAGCATTTT.

This clonotype was found many times. This chain links TRBV6-2 or TRBV6-3 with TRBJ2-1, with a possible D match to TRBD2 (7 bases). The CDR3 spans 17 residues. CDR1 MNHEY and CDR2 SVGEGT come from the germline V gene. The V gene lost 2 bases and the J gene lost 5 bases, with 19 bases spanning the gap. CDR3 bases: TGTGCCAGCAGTTACGAAGTGTCGCGGGGGCGAAACAATGAGCAGTTCTTC. Its translation: CASSYEVSRGRNNEQFF.

This clonotype was picked up many times. V usage is TRBV7-6 and J usage is TRBJ2-5; D not resolved. The CDR3 consists of 13 residues. Per germline, CDR1 SGHVS and CDR2 FNYEAQ. V was clipped by 2 bases and J by 1 base, with 5 bases between them. CDR3 region: CASSLNLQETQYF. CDR3 in DNA: TGTGCCAGCAGCTTAAATCTCCAAGAGACCCAGTACTTC.

This clonotype was counted only a few times. It may be a read error: a sequence one base away is much more abundant. The J gene is TRBJ2-1, the V gene TRBV5-6; TRBD1 matches at 9 bases. The germline gives CDR1 SGHDT, CDR2 YYEEEE. The CDR3 runs to 16 residues. With V trimmed by 6 bases and J by 8 bases, 15 bases remained unmatched. The CDR3 reads CASNKGQGSSRHEQFF. The DNA of the CDR3 is TGTGCCAGCAACAAGGGACAGGGATCATCCCGTCATGAGCAGTTCTTC.

The chain employs TRBV29-1 and TRBJ2-7; D may match TRBD1 or TRBD2 (5 bases each). Trimming pared 4 bases from V and 1 base from J, leaving 11 bases between. The CDR3 contains 13 residues. Germline CDR1 is SQVTM and CDR2 is ANQGSEA. CDR3 in amino acids: CSVGPGASYEQYF. DNA for the CDR3: TGCAGCGTTGGTCCCGGGGCATCCTACGAGCAGTACTTC.

Only a few counts were recorded for this clonotype. This may be a read error: a much more frequent sequence differs by one nucleotide. This chain joins TRBV5-6 and TRBJ2-4; TRBD2 matches 11 bases. The CDR3 is 13 amino acids. Germline lookup yields CDR1 SGHDT and CDR2 YYEEEE. The CDR3 region has the DNA TGTGCCAGCGGCTTTAGCGGGGGGGGAGAGCAGTACTTC. It codes for CASGFSGGGEQYF.

This clonotype has more than one count but fewer than ten. A much larger clone is a single base away; this may be a read error. The chain joins TRBV3-1 to TRBJ2-1; D might be TRBD1 (7 bases). Germline CDR1 LGHDT, CDR2 YNNKEL (reference sequence). Trimming left V 4 bases short and J 13 bases short, with 23 bases between. The CDR3 is 15 residues long. CDR3 nucleotides: TGTGCCAGCAGCCCGCGTTGGGGGGACAGAGAGACCCAGTTCTTC. It specifies CASSPRWGDRETQFF.

This chain links TRBV20-1 with TRBJ1-2; tentative D call: TRBD1 (6 bases). There are 14 residues in the CDR3. Germline CDR1 is DFQATT and CDR2 is SNEGSKA (reference sequence). V lost 1 base, J lost 5 bases, and 14 bases lay in between. Here the CDR3 reads CSARGGHRGYGYTF. In nucleotides, the CDR3 is TGCAGTGCTAGAGGGGGACACCGGGGGTATGGCTACACCTTC.

This clonotype turned up a few times. The rearrangement links TRBV11-2 to TRBJ1-2; possible D gene TRBD1, 5 bases. Germline CDR1 and CDR2: SGHAT and FQNNGV. Trimming stripped 0 bases from V and 7 bases from J, with 9 bases between. This CDR3 has 13 residues. The CDR3 loop is CASSLESGAGYTF. In DNA, the CDR3 is TGTGCCAGCAGCTTAGAAAGCGGGGCTGGCTACACCTTC.

Worth noting for this clonotype: Since a much larger clone is just one base distant, this may be a read error. This chain uses TRBV6-6 with TRBJ2-7; 8 bases are shared with TRBD1. Germline loops: CDR1 MNHNY, CDR2 SVGAGI (reference sequence). The length of the CDR3 is 13 residues. The DNA of the CDR3 is TGTGCCAGCAACACAGGGGGTGAATACGGGCAGTACTTC. This sequence encodes CASNTGGEYGQYF.

At least ten counts were recorded for this clonotype. The chain links TRBV12-3 or TRBV12-4 to TRBJ1-2, with D unresolved. Deletions cut 4 bases from V and 4 bases from J, with 10 bases between. CDR3 size: 13 residues. The DNA of the CDR3 is TGTGCCAGCAGTTCCGGGTCGGTCTATGGCTACACCTTC. Its translation is CASSSGSVYGYTF.

The chain uses TRBV7-9 and TRBJ1-2; 7 positions agree with TRBD1. This CDR3 is 15 amino acids long. The junction had 6 bases not matched to a gene; V was cut back by 5 bases and J by 0 bases. The germline gives CDR1 SEHNR, CDR2 FQNEAQ (reference sequence). In nucleotides, the CDR3 is TGTGCCAGCAGCCCACACAGGGGAGCTAACTATGGCTACACCTTC. Translating gives CASSPHRGANYGYTF.

The chain carries TRBV2 and TRBJ2-5; 14 bases align to TRBD2. V trimming: 6 bases; J trimming: 11 bases; junction bases outside the gene matches: 5. This CDR3 has 13 residues. Germline V gene sequence: CDR1 SNHLY, CDR2 FYNNEI. Here the CDR3 DNA reads TGTGCCAGCAGAGGACTAGCGGGGGGCAAGCAGTACTTC. Protein: CASRGLAGGKQYF.

This clonotype showed up just a few times. An end of the junction differs from the germline gene, which may be a read error. J is TRBJ2-1 and V is TRBV24-1; no clear D gene. Germline V CDR1 and CDR2: KGHDR, SFDVKD. This CDR3 region has 16 residues. The CDR3 DNA reads TGTGCCACCGGTGATCGGTCTGCCTCACTCTTGGATGAGCAGTTCTTC. It is translated as CATGDRSASLLDEQFF.

This clonotype was picked up many times. The rearrangement joins TRBV20-1 to TRBJ2-1; D is perhaps TRBD2 (6 bases). This CDR3 spans 14 amino acids. Trimming took off 4 bases at V and 9 bases at J, with 19 bases between the two ends. Germline V gene data show CDR1 as DFQATT and CDR2 as SNEGSKA (reference sequence). The CDR3 coding sequence is TGCAGTGCTATCCGGGACTCCGGGCGGGGTGAGCAGTTCTTC. Its translation: CSAIRDSGRGEQFF.

The chain uses TRBV19 and TRBJ2-5; no clear D gene. Trimming took off 3 bases at V and 11 bases at J, with 4 bases between the two ends. Germline V gives CDR1 LNHDA, CDR2 SQIVND (reference sequence). The CDR3 is made up of 9 amino acids. The CDR3 DNA reads TGTGCCAGTAGTATTTCTCAGTACTTC. Its protein product is CASSISQYF.

Many counts were recorded for this clonotype. The chain joins TRBV20-1 to TRBJ2-5, with D possibly TRBD2 on 6 matching bases. CDR3 length: 14 amino acids. Trimming stripped 4 bases from V and 2 bases from J, with 14 bases between. CDR1 is DFQATT and CDR2 is SNEGSKA in the germline V gene (reference sequence). As DNA, the CDR3 is TGCAGTGCTATTAGTGGGACTTCTCAAGAGACCCAGTACTTC. Its translation is CSAISGTSQETQYF.

This clonotype turned up a few times. The chain joins TRBV6-5 to TRBJ1-2, with D possibly matching TRBD1 (6 bases). V shed 5 bases and J shed 4 bases, with 14 bases lying between them. The length of the CDR3 is 14 residues. Germline V CDR1 and CDR2: MNHEY, SVGAGI. The CDR3 DNA is TGTGCCAGCAGTGATCGGACAGAAAGCTATGGCTACACCTTC. It is translated as CASSDRTESYGYTF.